This T cell receptor beta chain was captured by sequencing in a study of shared clonotypes between healthy human individuals. Whole-study findings and limits: Sampling used blood alone; tissue repertoires probably differ.

Per germline, CDR1 GTSNPN and CDR2 SVGIG (reference sequence). Deletions cut 1 base from V and 7 bases from J, with 13 bases between. The CDR3 has 14 residues. Profiling relied on immunoSEQ multiplex PCR, and the TCRdb table lists in-frame clones only, not all of them. The repertoire holds more than 400,000 clones, with 60% to 80% as singletons. About this clone: Its antigen is undetermined.

The receptor's source is a woman aged 40 to 55 in good health. Some clones in this sample may be carry-over from other donors' samples. J is TRBJ1-4 and V is TRBV30; D is perhaps TRBD1 (6 bases). Sequenced material: PBMCs. The CDR3 DNA follows: TGTGCCTGGAGTGGGTGGGGGCTCGGTGAAAAACTGTTTTTT. This gives the protein CAWSGWGLGEKLFF.